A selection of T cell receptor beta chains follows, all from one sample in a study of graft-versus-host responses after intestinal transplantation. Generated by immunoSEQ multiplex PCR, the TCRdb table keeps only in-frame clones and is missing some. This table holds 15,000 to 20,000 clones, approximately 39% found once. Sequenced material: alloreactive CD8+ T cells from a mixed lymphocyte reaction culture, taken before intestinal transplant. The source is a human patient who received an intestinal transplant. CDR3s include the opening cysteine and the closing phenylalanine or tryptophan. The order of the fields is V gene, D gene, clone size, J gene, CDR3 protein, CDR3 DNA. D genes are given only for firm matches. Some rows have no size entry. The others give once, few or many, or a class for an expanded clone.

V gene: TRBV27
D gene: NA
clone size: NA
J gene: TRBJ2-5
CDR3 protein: CASSLFRGLVETQYF
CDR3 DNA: TGTGCCAGCAGTTTATTCCGGGGGTTAGTTGAGACCCAGTACTTC

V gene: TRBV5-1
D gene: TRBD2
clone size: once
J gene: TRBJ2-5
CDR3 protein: CASSATSGSVRETQYF
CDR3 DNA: TGCGCCAGCAGTGCGACTAGCGGGAGTGTTAGAGAGACCCAGTACTTC

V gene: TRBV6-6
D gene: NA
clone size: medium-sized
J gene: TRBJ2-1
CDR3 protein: CASSYPAIPSYNEQFF
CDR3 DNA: TGTGCCAGCAGTTACCCCGCCATCCCTTCCTACAATGAGCAGTTCTTC

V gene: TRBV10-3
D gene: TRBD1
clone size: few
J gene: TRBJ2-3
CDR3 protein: CAISDHGTAYPDTQYF
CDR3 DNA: TGTGCCATCAGTGACCACGGGACAGCCTATCCAGATACGCAGTATTTT

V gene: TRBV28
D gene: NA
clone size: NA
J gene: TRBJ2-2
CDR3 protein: CASSFWDVRNGELFF
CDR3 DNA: TGTGCCAGCAGTTTCTGGGACGTTCGTAACGGGGAGCTGTTTTTT

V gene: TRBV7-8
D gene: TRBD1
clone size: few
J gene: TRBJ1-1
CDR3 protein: CASSLVGQGARQNTEAFF
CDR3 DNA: TGTGCCAGCAGCTTAGTGGGACAGGGGGCAAGGCAGAACACTGAAGCTTTCTTT

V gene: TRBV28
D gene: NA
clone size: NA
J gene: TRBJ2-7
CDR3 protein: CASSFGVSYEQYF
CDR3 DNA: TGTGCCAGCAGTTTCGGCGTCTCCTACGAGCAGTACTTC

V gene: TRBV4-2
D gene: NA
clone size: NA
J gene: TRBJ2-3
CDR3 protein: CASSQEEAALTDTQYF
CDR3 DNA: TGTGCCAGCAGCCAAGAGGAAGCGGCCCTCACAGATACGCAGTATTTT

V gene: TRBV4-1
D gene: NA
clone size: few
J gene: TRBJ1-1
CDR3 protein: CASSQDRRNTEAFF
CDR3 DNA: TGCGCCAGCAGCCAAGATAGGAGAAACACTGAAGCTTTCTTT

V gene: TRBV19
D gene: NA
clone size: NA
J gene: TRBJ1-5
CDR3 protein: CATRTRRGGNQPQHF
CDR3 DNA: TGTGCCACTCGAACCCGCCGGGGCGGCAATCAGCCCCAGCATTTT

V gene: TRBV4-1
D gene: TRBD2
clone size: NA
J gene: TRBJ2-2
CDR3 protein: CASSQAVREEITGELFF
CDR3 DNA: TGCGCCAGCAGCCAAGCTGTGCGGGAGGAGATCACCGGGGAGCTGTTTTTT

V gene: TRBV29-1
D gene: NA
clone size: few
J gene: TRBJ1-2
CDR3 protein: CSVDQPGGDGYTF
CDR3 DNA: TGCAGCGTTGACCAGCCGGGGGGGGATGGCTACACCTTC

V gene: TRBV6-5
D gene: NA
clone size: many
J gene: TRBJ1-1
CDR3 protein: CASSYVGADTEAFF
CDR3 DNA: TGTGCCAGCAGTTACGTGGGGGCGGACACTGAAGCTTTCTTT

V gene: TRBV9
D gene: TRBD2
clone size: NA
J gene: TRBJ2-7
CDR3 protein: CASSAAGGPSYEQYF
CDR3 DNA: TGTGCCAGCAGCGCTGCGGGAGGGCCGTCCTACGAGCAGTACTTC

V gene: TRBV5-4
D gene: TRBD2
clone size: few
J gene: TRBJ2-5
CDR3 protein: CASSPGGAGEQETQYF
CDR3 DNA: TGTGCCAGCAGCCCCGGAGGAGCGGGAGAGCAAGAGACCCAGTACTTC

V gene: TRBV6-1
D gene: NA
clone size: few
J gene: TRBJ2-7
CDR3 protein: CASSSERVTYEQYF
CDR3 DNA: TGTGCCAGCAGTTCGGAGAGGGTGACCTACGAGCAGTACTTC

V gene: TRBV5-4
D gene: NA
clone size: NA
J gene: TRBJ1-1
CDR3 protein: CASSFGYPDTEAFF
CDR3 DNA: TGTGCCAGCAGCTTTGGGTACCCGGATACTGAAGCTTTCTTT

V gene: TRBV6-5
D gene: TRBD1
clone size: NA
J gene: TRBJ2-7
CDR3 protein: CASSPRDRTYEQYF
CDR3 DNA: TGTGCCAGCAGTCCCCGGGACAGAACCTACGAGCAGTACTTC

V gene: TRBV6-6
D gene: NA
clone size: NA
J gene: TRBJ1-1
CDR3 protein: CASSFGQNTEAFF
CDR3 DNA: TGTGCCAGCAGTTTCGGACAGAACACTGAAGCTTTCTTT

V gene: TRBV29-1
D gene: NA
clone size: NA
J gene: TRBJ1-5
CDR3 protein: CSVERQGSQHF
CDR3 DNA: TGCAGCGTTGAGCGGCAAGGGTCCCAGCATTTT

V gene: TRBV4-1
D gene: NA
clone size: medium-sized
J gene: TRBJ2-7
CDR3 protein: CASSQEKAVVYEQYF
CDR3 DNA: TGCGCCAGCAGCCAAGAAAAGGCTGTGGTCTACGAGCAGTACTTC

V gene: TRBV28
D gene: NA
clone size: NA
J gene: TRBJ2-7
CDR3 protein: CATSIPSGEQYF
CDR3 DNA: TGTGCCACCAGTATCCCCTCGGGCGAGCAGTACTTC

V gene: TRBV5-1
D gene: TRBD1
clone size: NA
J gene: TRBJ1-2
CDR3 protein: CASSLVLTGGIKYGYTF
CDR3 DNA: TGCGCCAGCAGCTTGGTTTTGACAGGGGGAATTAAATATGGCTACACCTTC